This T cell receptor (beta chain) was recorded in a study of shared clonotypes between healthy human individuals. Looking at the study overall: CD8 memory received one plate per donor, CD8 naive two, CD4 memory three and CD4 naive three. Overall study results and limits: In contrast to clonotypes shared by all four donors, non-shared clonotypes had lower generation probabilities. The authors sampled blood alone, and tissue repertoires likely differ.

Measured with immunoSEQ multiplex PCR; TCRdb has only the in-frame clones, and not every one. The sample has about 1.9 million clones, 80% to 95% seen once. As defined, naive CD8 cells were CD45RO-negative and positively selected for CCR7, with terminally differentiated effector memory CD45RA+ cells excluded. There were no recent acute infections or vaccinations among the donors, who were healthy HIV-negative adults. With respect to this clone: Its antigen remains unidentified.

CDR3 length equals 16 residues. Trimming at V came to 6 bases and at J to 1 base, leaving 8 bases not matched to a gene. Germline lookup yields CDR1 MNHEY and CDR2 SMNVEV (reference sequence). The sample comprised naive CD8+ T cells from PBMCs. The TCR originated in a man aged 18 to 35 in good health. Some clones in this sample may be carry-over from other donors' samples. V usage is TRBV27 and J usage is TRBJ2-3, with TRBD2 identical over 9 bases. CDR3 sequence reads: CASSHLRTSGTDTQYF. The CDR3 DNA reads as TGTGCCAGCAGCCATCTACGGACTAGCGGCACAGATACGCAGTATTTT.